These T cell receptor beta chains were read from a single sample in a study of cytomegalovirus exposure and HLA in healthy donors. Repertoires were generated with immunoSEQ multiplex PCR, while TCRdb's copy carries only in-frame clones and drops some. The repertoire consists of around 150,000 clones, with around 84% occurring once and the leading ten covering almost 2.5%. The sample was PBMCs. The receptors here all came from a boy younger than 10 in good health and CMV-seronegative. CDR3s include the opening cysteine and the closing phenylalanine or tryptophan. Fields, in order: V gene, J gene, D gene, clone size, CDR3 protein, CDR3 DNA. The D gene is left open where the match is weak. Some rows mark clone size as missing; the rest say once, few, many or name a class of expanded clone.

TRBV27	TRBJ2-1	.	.	CASSLKSGSPTRNEQFF	TGTGCCAGCAGTTTAAAGTCGGGGTCCCCTACCCGCAATGAGCAGTTCTTC
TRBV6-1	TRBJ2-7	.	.	CASSPRRGGTYEQYF	TGTGCCAGCAGTCCCCGCCGCGGGGGCACCTACGAGCAGTACTTC
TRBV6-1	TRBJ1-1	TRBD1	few	CASSESQGAIYATEAFF	TGTGCCAGCAGTGAATCCCAGGGGGCAATCTACGCCACTGAAGCTTTCTTT
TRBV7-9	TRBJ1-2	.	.	CASSFDGTRYTF	TGTGCCAGCAGCTTTGACGGGACTCGGTACACCTTC
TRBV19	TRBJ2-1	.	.	CASRRWNEQFF	TGTGCCAGTAGGAGGTGGAATGAGCAGTTCTTC
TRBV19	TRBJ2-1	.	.	CASTAPTGSSYNEQFF	TGTGCCAGTACCGCGCCCACAGGGAGCTCCTACAATGAGCAGTTCTTC
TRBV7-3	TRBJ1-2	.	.	CASSPRNGYYGYTF	TGTGCCAGCAGCCCCAGGAATGGGTACTATGGCTACACCTTC
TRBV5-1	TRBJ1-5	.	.	CASSLVGAGDQPQHF	TGCGCCAGCAGCTTGGTGGGGGCCGGAGATCAGCCCCAGCATTTT
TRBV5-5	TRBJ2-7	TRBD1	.	CASSLRTGRSYEQYF	TGTGCCAGCAGCTTGAGGACAGGGAGGTCCTACGAGCAGTACTTC
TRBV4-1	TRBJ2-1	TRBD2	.	CASSQDPASGRAGSDEQFF	TGCGCCAGCAGCCAAGATCCCGCTAGCGGGAGGGCCGGGTCAGATGAGCAGTTCTTC
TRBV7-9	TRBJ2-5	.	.	CASSFFLGQEGTQYF	TGTGCCAGCAGCTTTTTCTTAGGACAGGAGGGGACCCAGTACTTC
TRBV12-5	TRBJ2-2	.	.	CASVGPGFQLVGELFF	TGTGCTAGTGTCGGTCCGGGGTTTCAGTTAGTCGGGGAGCTGTTTTTT
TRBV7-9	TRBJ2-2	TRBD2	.	CASRAGRAGELFF	TGTGCCAGCAGGGCAGGGAGGGCCGGGGAGCTGTTTTTT
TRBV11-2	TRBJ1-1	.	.	CASSPIRGAFF	TGTGCCAGCAGCCCAATCAGGGGAGCTTTCTTT
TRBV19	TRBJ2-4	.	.	CASSNLGVAKNIQYF	TGTGCCAGTAGTAACCTCGGGGTAGCCAAAAACATTCAGTACTTC
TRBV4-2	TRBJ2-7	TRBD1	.	CASSQRQGPYEQYF	TGTGCCAGCAGCCAACGACAGGGGCCCTACGAGCAGTACTTC
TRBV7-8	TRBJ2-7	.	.	CASSLATGETYEQYF	TGTGCCAGCAGCTTAGCGACGGGAGAAACCTACGAGCAGTACTTC
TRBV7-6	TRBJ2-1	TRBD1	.	CASSPSLTAGQGIYNEQFF	TGTGCCAGCAGCCCAAGTCTAACGGCGGGACAGGGAATTTACAATGAGCAGTTCTTC
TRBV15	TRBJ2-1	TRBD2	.	CATSPALSAGGNEQFF	TGTGCCACCAGCCCCGCCTTGTCAGCGGGGGGCAATGAGCAGTTCTTC
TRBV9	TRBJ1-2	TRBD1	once	CASSVGTGYNWGYPF	TGTGCCAGCAGCGTAGGGACAGGGTATAATTGGGGCTACCCCTTC
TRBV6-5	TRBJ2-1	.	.	CASSRAGSSYNEQFF	TGTGCCAGCAGCCGCGCGGGAAGCTCCTACAATGAGCAGTTCTTC
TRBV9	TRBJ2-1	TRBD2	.	CASSPRDYSSYNEQFF	TGTGCCAGCAGCCCAAGGGACTATTCCTCCTACAATGAGCAGTTCTTC
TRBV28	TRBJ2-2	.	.	CASTFPPGELFF	TGTGCCAGCACCTTCCCCCCCGGGGAGCTGTTTTTT
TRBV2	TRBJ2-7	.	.	CASSVGDLGAGEQYF	TGTGCCAGCAGTGTAGGGGATCTGGGGGCTGGAGAGCAGTACTTC
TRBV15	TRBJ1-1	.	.	CATSRGVGGTEAFF	TGTGCCACCAGCAGGGGAGTTGGTGGAACTGAAGCTTTCTTT
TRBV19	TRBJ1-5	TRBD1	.	CASTKDRGRTNQPQHF	TGTGCCAGCACTAAGGACAGGGGACGTACGAATCAGCCCCAGCATTTT
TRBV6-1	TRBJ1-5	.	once	CASRNSLPGDQPQHF	TGTGCCAGCAGGAACTCGTTACCAGGGGATCAGCCCCAGCATTTT
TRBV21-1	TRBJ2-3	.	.	CASSKGTAAQYF	TGTGCCAGCAGCAAAGGGACAGCCGCGCAGTATTTT
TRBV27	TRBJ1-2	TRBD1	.	CASSSRDRGDGYTF	TGTGCCAGCAGTTCCCGGGACAGGGGGGATGGCTACACCTTC
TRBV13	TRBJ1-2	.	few	CASSILLQGDYGYTF	TGTGCCAGCAGCATCTTACTACAGGGAGACTATGGCTACACCTTC
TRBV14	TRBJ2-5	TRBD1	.	CASSEDRGLRETQYF	TGTGCCAGCAGCGAGGACAGGGGGCTGAGGGAGACCCAGTACTTC